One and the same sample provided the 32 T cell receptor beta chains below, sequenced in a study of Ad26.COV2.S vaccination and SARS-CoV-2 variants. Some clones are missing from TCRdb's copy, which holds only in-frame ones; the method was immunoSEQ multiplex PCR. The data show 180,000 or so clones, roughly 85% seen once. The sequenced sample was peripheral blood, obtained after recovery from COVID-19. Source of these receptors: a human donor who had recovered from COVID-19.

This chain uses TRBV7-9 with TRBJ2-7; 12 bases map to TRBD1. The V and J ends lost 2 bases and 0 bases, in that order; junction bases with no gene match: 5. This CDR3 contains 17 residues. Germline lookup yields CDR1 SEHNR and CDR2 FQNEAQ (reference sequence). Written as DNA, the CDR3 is TGTGCCAGCAGCTTACGGGACAGGGGGCCCCTCTCCTACGAGCAGTACTTC. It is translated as CASSLRDRGPLSYEQYF.

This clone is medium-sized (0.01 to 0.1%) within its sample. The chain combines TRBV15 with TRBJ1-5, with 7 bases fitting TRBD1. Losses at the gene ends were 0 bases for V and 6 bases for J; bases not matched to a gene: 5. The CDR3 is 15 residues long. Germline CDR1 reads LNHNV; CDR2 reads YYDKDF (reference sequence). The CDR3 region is CATSRDHRGPQPQHF. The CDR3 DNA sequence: TGTGCCACCAGCAGAGACCACAGGGGACCTCAGCCCCAGCATTTT.

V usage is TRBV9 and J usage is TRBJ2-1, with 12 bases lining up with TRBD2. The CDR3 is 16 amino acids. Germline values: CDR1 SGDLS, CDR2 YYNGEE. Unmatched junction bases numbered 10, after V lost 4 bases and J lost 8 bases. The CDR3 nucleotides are TGTGCCAGCAGCCCCCAGACTAGCGGGAGATCGGATGAGCAGTTCTTC. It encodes CASSPQTSGRSDEQFF.

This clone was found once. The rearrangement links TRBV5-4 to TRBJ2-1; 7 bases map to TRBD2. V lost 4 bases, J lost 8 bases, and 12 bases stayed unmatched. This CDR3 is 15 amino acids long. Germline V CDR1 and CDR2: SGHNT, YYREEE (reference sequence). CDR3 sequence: CASSPGGLTGDEQFF. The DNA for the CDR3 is TGTGCCAGCAGCCCTGGGGGACTAACCGGGGATGAGCAGTTCTTC.

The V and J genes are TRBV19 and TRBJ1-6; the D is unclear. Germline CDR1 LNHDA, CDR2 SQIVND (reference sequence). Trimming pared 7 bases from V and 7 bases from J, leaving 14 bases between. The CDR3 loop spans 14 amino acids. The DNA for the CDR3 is TGTGCCAGTAAACCACGGACCGAGAATTCACCCCTCCACTTT. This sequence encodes CASKPRTENSPLHF.

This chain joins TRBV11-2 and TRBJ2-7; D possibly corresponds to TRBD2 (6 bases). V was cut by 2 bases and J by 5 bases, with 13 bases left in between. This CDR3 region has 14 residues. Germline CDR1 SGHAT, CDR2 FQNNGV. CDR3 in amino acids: CASSLMSWRDEQYF. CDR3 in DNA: TGTGCCAGCAGCTTAATGTCGTGGAGGGACGAGCAGTACTTC.

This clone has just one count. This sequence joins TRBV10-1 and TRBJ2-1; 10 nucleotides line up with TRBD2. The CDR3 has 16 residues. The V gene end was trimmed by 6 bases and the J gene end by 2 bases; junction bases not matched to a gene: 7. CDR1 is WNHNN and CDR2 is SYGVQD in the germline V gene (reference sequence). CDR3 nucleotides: TGCGCCAGCAGCCCTAGCGGGAGCCTTACCTACAATGAGCAGTTCTTC. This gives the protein CASSPSGSLTYNEQFF.

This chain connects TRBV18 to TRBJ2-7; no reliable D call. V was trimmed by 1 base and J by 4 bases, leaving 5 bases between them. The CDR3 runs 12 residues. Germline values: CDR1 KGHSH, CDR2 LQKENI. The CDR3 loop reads CASSPRKYEQYF. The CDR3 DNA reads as TGTGCCAGCTCACCACGCAAGTACGAGCAGTACTTC.

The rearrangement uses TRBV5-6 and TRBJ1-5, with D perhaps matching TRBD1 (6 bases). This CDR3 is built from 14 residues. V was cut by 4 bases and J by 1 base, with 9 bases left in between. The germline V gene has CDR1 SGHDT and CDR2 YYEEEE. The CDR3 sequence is CASSIGQSNQPQHF. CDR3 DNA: TGTGCCAGCAGCATCGGACAGAGCAATCAGCCCCAGCATTTT.

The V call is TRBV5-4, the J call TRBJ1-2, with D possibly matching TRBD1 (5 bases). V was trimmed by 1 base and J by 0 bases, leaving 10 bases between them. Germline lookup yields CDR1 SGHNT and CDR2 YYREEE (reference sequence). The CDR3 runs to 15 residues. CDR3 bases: TGTGCCAGCAGCTTGCCGGGGGGAGCTAACTATGGCTACACCTTC. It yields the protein CASSLPGGANYGYTF.

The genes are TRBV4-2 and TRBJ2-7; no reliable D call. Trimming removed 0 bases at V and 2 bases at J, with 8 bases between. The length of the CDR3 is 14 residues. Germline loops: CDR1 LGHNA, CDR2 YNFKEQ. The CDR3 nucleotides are TGTGCCAGCAGCCAAGACGCACATCCCTACGAGCAGTACTTC. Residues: CASSQDAHPYEQYF.

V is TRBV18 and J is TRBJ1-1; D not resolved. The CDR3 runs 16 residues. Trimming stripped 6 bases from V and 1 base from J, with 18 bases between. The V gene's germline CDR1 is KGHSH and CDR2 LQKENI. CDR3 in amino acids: CASSSMGLQSNTEAFF. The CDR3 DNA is TGTGCCAGCTCGTCCATGGGATTGCAGTCGAACACTGAAGCTTTCTTT.

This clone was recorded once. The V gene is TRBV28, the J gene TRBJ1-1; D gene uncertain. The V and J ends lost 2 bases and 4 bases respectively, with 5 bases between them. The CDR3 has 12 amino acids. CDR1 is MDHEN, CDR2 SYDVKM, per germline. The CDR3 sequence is CASSLQLTEAFF. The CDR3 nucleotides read TGTGCCAGCAGTTTACAACTCACTGAAGCTTTCTTT.

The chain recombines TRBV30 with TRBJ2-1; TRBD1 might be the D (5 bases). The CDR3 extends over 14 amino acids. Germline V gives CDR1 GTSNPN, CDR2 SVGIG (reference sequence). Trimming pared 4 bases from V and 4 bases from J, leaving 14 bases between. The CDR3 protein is CAWNPGSSYNEQFF. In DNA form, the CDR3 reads TGTGCCTGGAATCCAGGGTCTTCATACAATGAGCAGTTCTTC.

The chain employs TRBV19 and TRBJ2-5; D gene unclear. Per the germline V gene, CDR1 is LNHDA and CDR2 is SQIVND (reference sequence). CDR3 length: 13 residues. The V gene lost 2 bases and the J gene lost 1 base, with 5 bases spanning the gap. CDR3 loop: CASSILFQETQYF. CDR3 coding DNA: TGTGCCAGTAGTATACTATTCCAAGAGACCCAGTACTTC.

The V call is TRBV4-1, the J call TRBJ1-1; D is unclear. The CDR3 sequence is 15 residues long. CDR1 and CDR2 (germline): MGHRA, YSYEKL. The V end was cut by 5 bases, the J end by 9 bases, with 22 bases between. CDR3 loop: CASSSQEGTPRQAFF. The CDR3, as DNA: TGCGCCAGCAGCTCCCAGGAGGGTACGCCTAGGCAAGCTTTCTTT.

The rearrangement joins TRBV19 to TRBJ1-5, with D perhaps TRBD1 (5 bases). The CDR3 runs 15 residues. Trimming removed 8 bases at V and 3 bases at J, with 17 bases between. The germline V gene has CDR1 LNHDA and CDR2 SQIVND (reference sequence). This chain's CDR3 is CASWGGWDYNQPQHF. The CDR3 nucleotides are TGTGCCAGTTGGGGCGGGTGGGATTACAATCAGCCCCAGCATTTT.

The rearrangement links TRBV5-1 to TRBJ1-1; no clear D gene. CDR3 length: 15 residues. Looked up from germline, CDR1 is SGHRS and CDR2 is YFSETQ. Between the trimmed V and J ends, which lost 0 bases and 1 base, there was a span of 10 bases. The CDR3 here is CASSLGGIGNTEAFF. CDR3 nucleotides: TGCGCCAGCAGCTTGGGAGGGATCGGGAACACTGAAGCTTTCTTT.

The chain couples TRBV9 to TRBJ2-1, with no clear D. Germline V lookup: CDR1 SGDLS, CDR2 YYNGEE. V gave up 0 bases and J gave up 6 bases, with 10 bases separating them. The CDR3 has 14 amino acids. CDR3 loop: CASSVEASGNEQFF. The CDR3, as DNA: TGTGCCAGCAGCGTAGAGGCCTCGGGCAATGAGCAGTTCTTC.

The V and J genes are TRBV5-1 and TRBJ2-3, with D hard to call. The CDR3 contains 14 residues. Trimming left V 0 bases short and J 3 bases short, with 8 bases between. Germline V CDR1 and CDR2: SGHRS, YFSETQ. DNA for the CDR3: TGCGCCAGCAGCTTGGCATTAGCAACAGATACGCAGTATTTT. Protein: CASSLALATDTQYF.

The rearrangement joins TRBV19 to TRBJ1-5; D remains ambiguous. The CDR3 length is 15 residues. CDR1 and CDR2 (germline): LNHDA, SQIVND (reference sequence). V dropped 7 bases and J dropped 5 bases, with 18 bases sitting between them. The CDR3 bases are TGTGCCAGTAACCAAGGTGGAATTTCGGATCAGCCCCAGCATTTT. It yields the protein CASNQGGISDQPQHF.

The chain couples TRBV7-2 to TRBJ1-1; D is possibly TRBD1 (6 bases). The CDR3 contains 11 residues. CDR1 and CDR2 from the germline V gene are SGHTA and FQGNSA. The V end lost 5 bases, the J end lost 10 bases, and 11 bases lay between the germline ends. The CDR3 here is CASSHRAGAFF. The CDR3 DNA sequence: TGTGCCAGCAGCCACAGGGCAGGAGCTTTCTTT.

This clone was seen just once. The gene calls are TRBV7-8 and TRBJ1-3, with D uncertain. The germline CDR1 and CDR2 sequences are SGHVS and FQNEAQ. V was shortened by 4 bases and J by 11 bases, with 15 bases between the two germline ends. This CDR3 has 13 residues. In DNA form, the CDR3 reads TGTGCCAGCAGCTCACCCTCCGGGGATCCCATATATTTT. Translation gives CASSSPSGDPIYF.

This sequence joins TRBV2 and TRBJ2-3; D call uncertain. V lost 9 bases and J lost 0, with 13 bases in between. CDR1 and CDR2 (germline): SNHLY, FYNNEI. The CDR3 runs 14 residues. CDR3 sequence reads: CARGGSPSTDTQYF. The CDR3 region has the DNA TGTGCCAGGGGCGGAAGCCCTAGCACAGATACGCAGTATTTT.

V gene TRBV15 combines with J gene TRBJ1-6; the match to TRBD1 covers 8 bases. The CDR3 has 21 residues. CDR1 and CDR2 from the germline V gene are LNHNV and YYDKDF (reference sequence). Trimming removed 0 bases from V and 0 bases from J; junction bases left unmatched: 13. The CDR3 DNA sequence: TGTGCCACCAGCAGAGATCGGGGTTGGACAGGGCCAAGCTCCTATAATTCACCCCTCCACTTT. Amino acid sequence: CATSRDRGWTGPSSYNSPLHF.

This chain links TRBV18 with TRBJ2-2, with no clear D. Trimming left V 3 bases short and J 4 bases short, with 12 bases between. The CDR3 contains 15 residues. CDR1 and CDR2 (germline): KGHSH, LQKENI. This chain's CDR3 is CASSPKSEFTGELFF. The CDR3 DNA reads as TGTGCCAGCTCACCCAAAAGCGAGTTCACCGGGGAGCTGTTTTTT.

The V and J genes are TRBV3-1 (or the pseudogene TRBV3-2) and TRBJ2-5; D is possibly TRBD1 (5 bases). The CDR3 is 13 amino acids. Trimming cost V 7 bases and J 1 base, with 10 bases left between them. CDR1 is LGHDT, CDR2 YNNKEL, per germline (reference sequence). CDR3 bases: TGTGCCAGCACGTCCAGGGCCCAAGAGACCCAGTACTTC. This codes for CASTSRAQETQYF.

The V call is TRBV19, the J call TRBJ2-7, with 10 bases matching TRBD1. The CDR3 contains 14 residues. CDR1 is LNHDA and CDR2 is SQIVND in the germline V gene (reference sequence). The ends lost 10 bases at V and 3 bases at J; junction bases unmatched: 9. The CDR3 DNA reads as TGTGCCACCTCCGCAAGGACAGGGGGCTACGAGCAGTACTTC. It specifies CATSARTGGYEQYF.

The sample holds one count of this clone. For the CDR3, the DNA is TGCGCCAGCACCCCCACAGGGGGCGACTATGGCTACACCTTC. As protein: CASTPTGGDYGYTF. The chain employs TRBV5-1 and TRBJ1-2; 9 nucleotides agree with TRBD1. The CDR3 contains 14 residues. Germline V lookup: CDR1 SGHRS, CDR2 YFSETQ. J was trimmed by 3 bases and V by 6 bases; bases with no gene match: 6.

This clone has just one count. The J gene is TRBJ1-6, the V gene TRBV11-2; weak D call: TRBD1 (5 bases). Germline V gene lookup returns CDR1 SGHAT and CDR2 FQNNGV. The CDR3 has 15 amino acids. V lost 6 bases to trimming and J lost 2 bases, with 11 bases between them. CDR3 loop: CASREGRTYNSPLHF. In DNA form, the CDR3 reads TGTGCCAGCAGAGAGGGGAGAACCTATAATTCACCCCTCCACTTT. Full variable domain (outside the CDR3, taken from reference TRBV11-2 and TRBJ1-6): EAGVAQSPRYKIIEKRQSVAFWCNPISGHATLYWYQQILGQGPKLLIQFQNNGVVDDSQLPKDRFSAERLKGVDSTLKIQPAKLEDSAVYLCASREGRTYNSPLHFGNGTRLTVT.

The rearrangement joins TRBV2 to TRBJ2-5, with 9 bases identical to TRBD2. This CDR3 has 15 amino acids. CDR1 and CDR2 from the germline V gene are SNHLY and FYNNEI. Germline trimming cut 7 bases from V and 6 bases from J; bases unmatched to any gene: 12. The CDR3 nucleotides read TGTGCCAGCAACCGAGAAGCGGGGGGTTCAAAGACCCAGTACTTC. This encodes CASNREAGGSKTQYF.

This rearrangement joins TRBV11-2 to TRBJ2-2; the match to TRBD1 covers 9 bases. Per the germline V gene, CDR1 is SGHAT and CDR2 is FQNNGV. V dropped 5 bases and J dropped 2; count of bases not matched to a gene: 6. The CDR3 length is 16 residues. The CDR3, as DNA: TGTGCCAGCAGCCGGTCGGGACAGGGTAACACCGGGGAGCTGTTTTTT. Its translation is CASSRSGQGNTGELFF.